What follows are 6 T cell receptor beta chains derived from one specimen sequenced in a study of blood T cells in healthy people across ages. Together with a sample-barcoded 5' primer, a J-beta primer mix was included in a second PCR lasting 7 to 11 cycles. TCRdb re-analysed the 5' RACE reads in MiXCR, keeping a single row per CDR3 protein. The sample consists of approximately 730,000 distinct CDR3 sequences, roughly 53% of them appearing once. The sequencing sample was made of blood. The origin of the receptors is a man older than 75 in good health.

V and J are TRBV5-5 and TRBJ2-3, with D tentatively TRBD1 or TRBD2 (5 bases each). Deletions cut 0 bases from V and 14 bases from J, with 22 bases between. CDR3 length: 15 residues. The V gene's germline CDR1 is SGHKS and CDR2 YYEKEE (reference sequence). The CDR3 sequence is CASSLDSGYTGYAYF. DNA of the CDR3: TGTGCCAGCAGCTTGGATTCGGGGTACACAGGATACGCGTATTTT.

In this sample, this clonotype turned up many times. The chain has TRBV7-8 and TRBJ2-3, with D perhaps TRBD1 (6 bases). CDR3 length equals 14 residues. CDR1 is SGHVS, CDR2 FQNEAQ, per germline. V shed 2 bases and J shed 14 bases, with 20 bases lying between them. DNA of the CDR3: TGTGCCAGCAGCTTAAGGGGGAAGACAGAATACGCGTATTTT. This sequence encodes CASSLRGKTEYAYF.

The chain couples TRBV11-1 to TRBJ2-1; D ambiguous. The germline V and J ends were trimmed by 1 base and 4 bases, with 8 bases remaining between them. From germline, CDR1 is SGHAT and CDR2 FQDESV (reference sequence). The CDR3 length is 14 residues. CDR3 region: CASSLGIIYNEQFF. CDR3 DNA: TGTGCCAGCAGCTTAGGGATCATTTACAATGAGCAGTTCTTC. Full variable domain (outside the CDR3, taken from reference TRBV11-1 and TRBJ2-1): EAEVAQSPRYKITEKSQAVAFWCDPISGHATLYWYRQILGQGPELLVQFQDESVVDDSQLPKDRFSAERLKGVDSTLKIQPAELGDSAMYLCASSLGIIYNEQFFGPGTRLTVL.

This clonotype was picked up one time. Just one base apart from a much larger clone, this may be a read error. In nucleotides, the CDR3 is TGTGCCAGCAGGAGGGCGGGACTCCATACGCAGTATTTT. Protein sequence: CASRRAGLHTQYF. The chain employs TRBV11-2 and TRBJ2-3; perhaps TRBD2 as D (6 bases). The CDR3 sequence is 13 residues long. V shed 6 bases and J shed 7 bases, with 14 bases lying between them. The V gene's germline CDR1 is SGHAT and CDR2 FQNNGV.

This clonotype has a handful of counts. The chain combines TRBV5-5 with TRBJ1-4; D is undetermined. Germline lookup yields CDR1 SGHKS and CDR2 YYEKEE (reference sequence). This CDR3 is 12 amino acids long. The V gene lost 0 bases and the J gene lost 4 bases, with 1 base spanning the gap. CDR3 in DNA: TGTGCCAGCAGCTTGGATAATGAAAAACTGTTTTTT. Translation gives CASSLDNEKLFF.

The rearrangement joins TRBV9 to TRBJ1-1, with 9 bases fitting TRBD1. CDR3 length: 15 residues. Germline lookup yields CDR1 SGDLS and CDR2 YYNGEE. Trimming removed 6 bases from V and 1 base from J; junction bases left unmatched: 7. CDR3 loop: CASTKEGQGNTEAFF. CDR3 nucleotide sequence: TGTGCCAGCACTAAAGAGGGACAGGGGAACACTGAAGCTTTCTTT. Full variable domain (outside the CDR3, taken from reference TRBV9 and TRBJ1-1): DSGVTQTPKHLITATGQRVTLRCSPRSGDLSVYWYQQSLDQGLQFLIQYYNGEERAKGNILERFSAQQFPDLHSELNLSSLELGDSALYFCASTKEGQGNTEAFFGQGTRLTVV.